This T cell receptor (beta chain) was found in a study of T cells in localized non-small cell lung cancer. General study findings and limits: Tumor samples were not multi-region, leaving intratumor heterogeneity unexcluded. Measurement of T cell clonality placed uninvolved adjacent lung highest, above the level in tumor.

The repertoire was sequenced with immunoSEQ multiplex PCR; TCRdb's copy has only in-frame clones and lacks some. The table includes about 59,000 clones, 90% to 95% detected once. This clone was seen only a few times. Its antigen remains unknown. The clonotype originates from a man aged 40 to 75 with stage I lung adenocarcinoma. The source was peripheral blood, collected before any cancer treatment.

The CDR3 reads CASSLPGPLGDEQFF. The CDR3 DNA sequence: TGTGCCAGCAGCTTACCGGGGCCCCTGGGGGATGAGCAGTTCTTC. The gene calls are TRBV5-4 and TRBJ2-1; the D gene could be TRBD1 or TRBD2 (5 bases each). The germline V and J ends were trimmed by 2 bases and 8 bases, with 17 bases remaining between them. CDR3 length: 15 residues. Germline CDR1 SGHNT, CDR2 YYREEE (reference sequence).